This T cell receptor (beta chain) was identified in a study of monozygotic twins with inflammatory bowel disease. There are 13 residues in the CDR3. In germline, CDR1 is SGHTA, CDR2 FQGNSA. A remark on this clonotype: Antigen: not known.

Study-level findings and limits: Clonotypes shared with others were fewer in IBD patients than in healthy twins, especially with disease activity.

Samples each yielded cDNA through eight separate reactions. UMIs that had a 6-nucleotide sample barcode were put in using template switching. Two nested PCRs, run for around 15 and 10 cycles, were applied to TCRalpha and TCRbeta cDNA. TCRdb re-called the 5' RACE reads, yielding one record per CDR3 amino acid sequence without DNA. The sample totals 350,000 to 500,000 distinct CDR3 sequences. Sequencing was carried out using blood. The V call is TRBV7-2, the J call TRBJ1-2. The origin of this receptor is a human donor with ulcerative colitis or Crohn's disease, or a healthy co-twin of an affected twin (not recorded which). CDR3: CASSSLMGSGYTF.